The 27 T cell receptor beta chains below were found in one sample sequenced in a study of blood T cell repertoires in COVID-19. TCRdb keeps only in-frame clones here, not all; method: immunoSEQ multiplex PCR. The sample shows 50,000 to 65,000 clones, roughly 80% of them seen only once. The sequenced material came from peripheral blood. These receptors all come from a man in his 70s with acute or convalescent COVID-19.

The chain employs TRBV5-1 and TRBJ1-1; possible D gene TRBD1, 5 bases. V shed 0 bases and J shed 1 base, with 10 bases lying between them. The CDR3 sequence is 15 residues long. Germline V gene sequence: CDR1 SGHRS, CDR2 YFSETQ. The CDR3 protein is CASSLVNQGNTEAFF. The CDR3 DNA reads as TGCGCCAGCAGCTTGGTCAACCAGGGGAACACTGAAGCTTTCTTT.

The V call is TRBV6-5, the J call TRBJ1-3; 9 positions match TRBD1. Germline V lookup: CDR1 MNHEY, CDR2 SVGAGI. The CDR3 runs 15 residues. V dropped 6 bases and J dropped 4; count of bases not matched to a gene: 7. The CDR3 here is CASRRQGGSGNTIYF. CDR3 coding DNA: TGTGCCAGCAGGAGACAGGGGGGTTCAGGAAACACCATATATTTT.

CDR3 in DNA: TGTGCCAGCAGTGATAACAGGGGGCTCGAGCCCCAGCATTTT. Encoded protein: CASSDNRGLEPQHF. The chain joins TRBV2 to TRBJ1-5; 9 bases map to TRBD1. The CDR3 runs 14 residues. The V gene's germline CDR1 is SNHLY and CDR2 FYNNEI. J lost 8 bases, V lost 3 bases, and 5 bases had no gene match.

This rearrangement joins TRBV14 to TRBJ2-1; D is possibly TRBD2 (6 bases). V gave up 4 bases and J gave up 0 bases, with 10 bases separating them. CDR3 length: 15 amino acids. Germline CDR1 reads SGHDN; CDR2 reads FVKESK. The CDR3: CASSPAGGSYNEQFF. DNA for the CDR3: TGTGCCAGCAGCCCAGCGGGTGGCTCCTACAATGAGCAGTTCTTC.

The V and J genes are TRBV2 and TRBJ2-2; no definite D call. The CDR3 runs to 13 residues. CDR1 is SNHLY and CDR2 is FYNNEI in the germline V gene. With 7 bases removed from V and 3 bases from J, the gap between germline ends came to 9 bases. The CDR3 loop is CASIGTDTGELFF. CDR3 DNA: TGTGCCAGCATTGGCACAGACACCGGGGAGCTGTTTTTT.

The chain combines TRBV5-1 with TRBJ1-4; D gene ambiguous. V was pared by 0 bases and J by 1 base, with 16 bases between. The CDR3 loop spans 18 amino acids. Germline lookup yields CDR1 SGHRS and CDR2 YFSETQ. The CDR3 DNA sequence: TGCGCCAGCAGCTTGGGGCGGTTCGGGGAAGGAACTAATGAAAAACTGTTTTTT. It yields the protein CASSLGRFGEGTNEKLFF. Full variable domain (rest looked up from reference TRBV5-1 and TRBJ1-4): KAGVTQTPRYLIKTRGQQVTLSCSPISGHRSVSWYQQTPGQGLQFLFEYFSETQRNKGNFPGRFSGRQFSNSRSEMNVSTLELGDSALYLCASSLGRFGEGTNEKLFFGSGTQLSVL.

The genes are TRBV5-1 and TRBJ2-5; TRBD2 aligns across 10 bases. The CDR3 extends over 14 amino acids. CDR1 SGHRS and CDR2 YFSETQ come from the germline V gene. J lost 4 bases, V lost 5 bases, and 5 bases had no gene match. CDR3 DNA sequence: TGCGCCAGCAGAGCCCAGCGGGGGGGAGAGACCCAGTACTTC. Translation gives CASRAQRGGETQYF.

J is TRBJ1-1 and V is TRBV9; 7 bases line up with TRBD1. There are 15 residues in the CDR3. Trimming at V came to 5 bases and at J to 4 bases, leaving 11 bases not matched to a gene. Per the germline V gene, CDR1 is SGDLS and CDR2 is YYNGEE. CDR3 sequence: CASRDDRAGSTEAFF. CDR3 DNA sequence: TGTGCCAGCAGAGATGACAGGGCCGGATCCACTGAAGCTTTCTTT.

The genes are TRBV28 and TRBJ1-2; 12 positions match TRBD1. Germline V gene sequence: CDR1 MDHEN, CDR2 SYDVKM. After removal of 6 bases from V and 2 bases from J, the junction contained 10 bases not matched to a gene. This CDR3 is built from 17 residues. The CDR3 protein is CASSTGTGGELNYGYTF. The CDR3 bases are TGTGCCAGCAGCACAGGGACAGGGGGCGAGCTAAACTATGGCTACACCTTC.

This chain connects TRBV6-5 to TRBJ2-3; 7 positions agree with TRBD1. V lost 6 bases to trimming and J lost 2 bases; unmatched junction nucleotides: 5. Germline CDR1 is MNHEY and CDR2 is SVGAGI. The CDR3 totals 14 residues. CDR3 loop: CASRAGTVTDTQYF. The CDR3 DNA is TGTGCCAGCAGAGCCGGGACAGTCACAGATACGCAGTATTTT.

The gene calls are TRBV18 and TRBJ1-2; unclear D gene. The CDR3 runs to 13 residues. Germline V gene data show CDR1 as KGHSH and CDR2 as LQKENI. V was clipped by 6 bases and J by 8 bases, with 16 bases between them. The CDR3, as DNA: TGTGCCAGCTCCTCACCCAACCGAGGAGGCTACACCTTC. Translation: CASSSPNRGGYTF.

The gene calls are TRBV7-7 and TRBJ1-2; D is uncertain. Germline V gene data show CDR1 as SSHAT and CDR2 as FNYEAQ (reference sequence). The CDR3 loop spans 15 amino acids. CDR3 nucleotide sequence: TGTGCTAACACATCAAGCGGGCCGACCGTATATGGCTACACCTTC. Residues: CANTSSGPTVYGYTF.

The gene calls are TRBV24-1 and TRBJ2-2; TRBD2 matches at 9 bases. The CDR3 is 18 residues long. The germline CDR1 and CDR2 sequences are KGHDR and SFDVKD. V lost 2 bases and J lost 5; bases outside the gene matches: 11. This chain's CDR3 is CATSDSKRGAKGTGELFF. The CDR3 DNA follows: TGTGCCACCAGTGATTCGAAGCGGGGGGCAAAGGGGACCGGGGAGCTGTTTTTT.

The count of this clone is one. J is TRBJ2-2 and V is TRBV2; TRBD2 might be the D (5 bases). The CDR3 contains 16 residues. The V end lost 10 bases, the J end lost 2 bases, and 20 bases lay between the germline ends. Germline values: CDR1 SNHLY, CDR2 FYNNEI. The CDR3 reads CAIPRRAASNTGELFF. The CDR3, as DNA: TGTGCCATCCCCCGGCGGGCAGCATCTAACACCGGGGAGCTGTTTTTT.

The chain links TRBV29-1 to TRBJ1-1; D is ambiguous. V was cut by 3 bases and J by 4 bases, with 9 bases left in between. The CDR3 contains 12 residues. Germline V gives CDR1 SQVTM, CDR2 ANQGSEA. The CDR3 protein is CSVDGVGTEAFF. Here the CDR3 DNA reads TGCAGCGTTGACGGGGTGGGCACTGAAGCTTTCTTT.

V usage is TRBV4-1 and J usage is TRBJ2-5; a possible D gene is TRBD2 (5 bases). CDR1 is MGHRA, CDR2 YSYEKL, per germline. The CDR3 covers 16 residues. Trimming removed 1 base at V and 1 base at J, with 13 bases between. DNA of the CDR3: TGCGCCAGCAGCCAAGGCGTGGCTAGCCGCCAAGAGACCCAGTACTTC. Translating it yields CASSQGVASRQETQYF.

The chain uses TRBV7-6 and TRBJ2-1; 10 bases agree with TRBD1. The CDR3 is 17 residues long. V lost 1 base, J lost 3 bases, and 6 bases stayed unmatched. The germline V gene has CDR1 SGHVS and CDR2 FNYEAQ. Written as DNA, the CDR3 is TGTGCCAGCAGCTTAGAAGGGACAGGGGTTGGCTACAATGAGCAGTTCTTC. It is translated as CASSLEGTGVGYNEQFF.

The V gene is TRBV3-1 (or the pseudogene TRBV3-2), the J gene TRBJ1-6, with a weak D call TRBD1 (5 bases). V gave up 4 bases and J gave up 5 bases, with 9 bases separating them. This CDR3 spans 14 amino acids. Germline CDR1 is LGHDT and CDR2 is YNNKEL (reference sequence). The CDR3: CASSPQVNNSPLHF. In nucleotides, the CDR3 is TGTGCCAGCAGCCCACAGGTCAATAATTCACCCCTCCACTTT.

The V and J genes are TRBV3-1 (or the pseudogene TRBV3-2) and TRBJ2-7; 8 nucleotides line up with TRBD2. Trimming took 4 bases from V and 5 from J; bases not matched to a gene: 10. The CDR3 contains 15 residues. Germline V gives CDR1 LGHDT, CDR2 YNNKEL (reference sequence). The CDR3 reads CASSLYVGGANEQYF. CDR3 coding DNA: TGTGCCAGCAGCCTTTATGTCGGGGGGGCCAACGAGCAGTACTTC.

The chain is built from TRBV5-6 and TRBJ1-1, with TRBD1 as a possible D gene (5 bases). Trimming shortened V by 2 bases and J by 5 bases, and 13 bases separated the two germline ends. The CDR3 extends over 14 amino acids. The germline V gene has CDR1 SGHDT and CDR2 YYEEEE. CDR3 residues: CASSLPPGGTEAFF. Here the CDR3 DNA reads TGTGCCAGCAGCTTACCCCCCGGGGGGACTGAAGCTTTCTTT.

DNA of the CDR3: TGTGCCAGCAGCTTAACAGCCAGGGGAACTCGCAATGAGCAGTTCTTC. It translates to CASSLTARGTRNEQFF. The chain links TRBV7-3 to TRBJ2-1, with D maybe TRBD1 (6 bases). CDR1 and CDR2 from the germline V gene are SGHTA and FQGTGA. The CDR3 has 16 amino acids. V was shortened by 0 bases and J by 6 bases, with 15 bases between the two germline ends.

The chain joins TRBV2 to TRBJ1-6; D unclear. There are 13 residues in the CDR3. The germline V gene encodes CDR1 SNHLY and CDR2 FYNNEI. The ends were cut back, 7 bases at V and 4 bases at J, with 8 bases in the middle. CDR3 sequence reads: CASKPVYNSPLHF. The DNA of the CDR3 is TGTGCCAGCAAACCGGTTTATAATTCACCCCTCCACTTT.

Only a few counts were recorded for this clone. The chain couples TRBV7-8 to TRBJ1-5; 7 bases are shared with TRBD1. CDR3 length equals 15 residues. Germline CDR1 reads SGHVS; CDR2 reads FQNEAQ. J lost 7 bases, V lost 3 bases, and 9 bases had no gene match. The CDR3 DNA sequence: TGTGCCAGCAGCTTGGGACCAGGGGGAGGCCAGCCCCAGCATTTT. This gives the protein CASSLGPGGGQPQHF.

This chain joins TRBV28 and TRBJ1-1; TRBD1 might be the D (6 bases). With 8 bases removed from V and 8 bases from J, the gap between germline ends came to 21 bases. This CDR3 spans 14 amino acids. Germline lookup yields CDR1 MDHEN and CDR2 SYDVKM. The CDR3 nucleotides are TGTGCCAGCGGACCCCTCAGGGGCCTCCTCGAAGCTTTCTTT. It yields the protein CASGPLRGLLEAFF.

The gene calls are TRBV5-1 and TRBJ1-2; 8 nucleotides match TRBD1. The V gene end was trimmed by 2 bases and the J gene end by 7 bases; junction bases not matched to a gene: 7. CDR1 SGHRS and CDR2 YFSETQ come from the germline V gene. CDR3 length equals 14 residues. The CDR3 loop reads CASSLQGEMGGYTF. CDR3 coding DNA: TGCGCCAGCAGCTTACAGGGGGAAATGGGTGGCTACACCTTC.

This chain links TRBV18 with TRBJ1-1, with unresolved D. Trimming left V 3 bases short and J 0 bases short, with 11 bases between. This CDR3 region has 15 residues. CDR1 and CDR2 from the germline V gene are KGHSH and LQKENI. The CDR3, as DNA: TGTGCCAGCTCACCCGCAGGTTTCATGAACACTGAAGCTTTCTTT. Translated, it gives CASSPAGFMNTEAFF.

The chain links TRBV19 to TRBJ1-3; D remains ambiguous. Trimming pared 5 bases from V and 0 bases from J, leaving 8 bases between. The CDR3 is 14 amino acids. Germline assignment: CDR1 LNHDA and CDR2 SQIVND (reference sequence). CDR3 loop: CASSFSSSGNTIYF. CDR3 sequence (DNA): TGTGCCAGTAGTTTCTCGAGCTCTGGAAACACCATATATTTT.